A selection of T cell receptor beta chains follows, all from one sample in a study of OX40 agonist ivuxolimab in advanced cancers. The repertoire was sequenced with immunoSEQ multiplex PCR; TCRdb's copy has only in-frame clones and lacks some. The table shows around 75,000 clones, with roughly 90% occurring only once. This sample comprised CD4+ or CD8+ T cells sorted from blood, obtained in a trial of the OX40 agonist ivuxolimab. These receptors were collected from an adult with an advanced solid tumor such as melanoma, head and neck, liver or kidney cancer. Both conserved end residues are part of each CDR3. Each record gives: J gene, clone size, D gene, V gene, CDR3 DNA, CDR3 protein. D genes are given only for firm matches. Clone size is stated in some rows and not others, as once, few, many or a class when expanded.

TRBJ2-2	few	TRBD1	TRBV5-4	TGTGCCAGCAGCTTGAGGACAGGGAACACCGGGGAGCTGTTTTTT	CASSLRTGNTGELFF
TRBJ2-1	once	TRBD1	TRBV10-3	TGTGCCATCAGGCCGGGACAGGGGGCTGTGGGTGAGCAGTTCTTC	CAIRPGQGAVGEQFF
TRBJ1-1	-	TRBD1	TRBV6-5	TGTGCCAGCAGTCTCCGGGACAGGGGGTGGGCTTTCTTT	CASSLRDRGWAFF
TRBJ1-6	-	-	TRBV19	TGTGCCAGTAGCGCCATTCAGTATAATTCACCCCTCCACTTT	CASSAIQYNSPLHF
TRBJ1-6	-	-	TRBV28	TGTGCCAGCAGCCAGAATCCTTATTCACCCCTCCACTTT	CASSQNPYSPLHF
TRBJ2-2	-	-	TRBV10-3	TGTGCCATCAGTAGGGGGGCCGGGGAGCTGTTTTTT	CAISRGAGELFF
TRBJ2-5	-	TRBD2	TRBV19	TGTGCCAGTAGTATAGGACCAGCGGGGGGACAAGAGACCCAGTACTTC	CASSIGPAGGQETQYF
TRBJ2-1	-	-	TRBV28	TGTGCCAGCAGGGGGTCCTACAATGAGCAGTTCTTC	CASRGSYNEQFF
TRBJ2-2	once	TRBD2	TRBV11-2	TGTGCCAGCAGCGGGGGACTAGCGATGGGCGGGGAGCTGTTTTTT	CASSGGLAMGGELFF
TRBJ1-1	-	-	TRBV6-5	TGTGCCAGCAGCCTTCAGGGAAAAGCTTTCTTT	CASSLQGKAFF
TRBJ2-7	-	-	TRBV7-2	TGTGCCAGCAGCTCTAGGGGCTCCTACGAGCAGTACTTC	CASSSRGSYEQYF
TRBJ2-1	once	TRBD2	TRBV7-8	TGTGCCAGCAGCCGCTCGGCTAGCGGTGGGGACGAGCAGTTCTTC	CASSRSASGGDEQFF
TRBJ2-7	-	-	TRBV7-8	TGTGCCAGCAGCTTAATCGGGATATACGAGCAGTACTTC	CASSLIGIYEQYF
TRBJ1-5	once	-	TRBV28	TGTGCCAGCAGTCTAGCGGGGCAGCCCCAGCATTTT	CASSLAGQPQHF
TRBJ2-1	-	-	TRBV5-1	TGCGCCAGCAGCTTGACAGGGTCGGATGAGCAGTTCTTC	CASSLTGSDEQFF
TRBJ1-1	-	TRBD1	TRBV2	TGTGCCAGCAGAGAACAGGGGCCAGACACTGAAGCTTTCTTT	CASREQGPDTEAFF
TRBJ2-2	-	TRBD2	TRBV28	TGTGCCAGCAGTTTCCGGCTAGCGGGAGTGGGGGAGCTGTTTTTT	CASSFRLAGVGELFF
TRBJ2-2	-	-	TRBV2	TGTGCCAGCAGTCCGGAAGGCGCCGGGGAGCTGTTTTTT	CASSPEGAGELFF
TRBJ1-2	once	-	TRBV25-1	TGTGCCAGCAGTGCCACAGGGTATGGCTACACCTTC	CASSATGYGYTF
TRBJ1-1	-	-	TRBV19	TGTGCCAGTAGCCGGGAGGGTAGCACTGAAGCTTTCTTT	CASSREGSTEAFF
TRBJ2-7	-	-	TRBV5-1	TGCGCCAGCAGCTTGGAACCCCCAGGCTACGAGCAGTACTTC	CASSLEPPGYEQYF
TRBJ1-3	-	-	TRBV4-2	TGTGCCAGCAGCCTGGGGGGGGTTTCGACAAACACCATATATTTT	CASSLGGVSTNTIYF
TRBJ1-6	-	-	TRBV15	TGTGCCACCAGCAGAGATCGACGGGGCAATTCACCCCTCCACTTT	CATSRDRRGNSPLHF
TRBJ1-2	-	-	TRBV7-9	TGTGCCAGCAGCCCGACAGCACACTATGGCTACACCTTC	CASSPTAHYGYTF
TRBJ2-6	-	-	TRBV6-1	TGTGCCAGCAGTGAATTCCCGACAGGCATTCCTGGGGCCAACGTCCTGACTTTC	CASSEFPTGIPGANVLTF
TRBJ2-7	-	TRBD1	TRBV5-1	TGCGCCAGCAGATCCACAGGGGCGCTACAAAGCTCCTACGAGCAGTACTTC	CASRSTGALQSSYEQYF
TRBJ2-7	-	-	TRBV7-6	TGTGCCAGCAGCTTACGCTTGGGGGACGAGCAGTACTTC	CASSLRLGDEQYF
TRBJ1-1	-	-	TRBV5-1	TGCGCCAGCAGCCATACATCCACAGCGAACACTGAAGCTTTCTTT	CASSHTSTANTEAFF
TRBJ2-5	-	TRBD2	TRBV28	TGTGCCAGCAGCGGGACTAGACCTGAGCAGTACTTC	CASSGTRPEQYF
TRBJ2-7	-	TRBD1	TRBV7-6	TGTGCCAGCAGCCCCGGGGGACAGGGTTACGAGCAGTACTTC	CASSPGGQGYEQYF
TRBJ1-4	-	-	TRBV18	TGTGCCAGCTCTCGAGAATGGGGCGGCGGTGAAAAACTGTTTTTT	CASSREWGGGEKLFF
TRBJ1-2	-	-	TRBV10-3	TGTGCCATCAGTGATGGCATAAACTATGGCTACACCTTC	CAISDGINYGYTF
TRBJ2-7	-	TRBD2	TRBV28	TGTGCCAGCATCCGAACTAGCGGGGTCTACGAGCAGTACTTC	CASIRTSGVYEQYF
TRBJ2-7	-	TRBD1	TRBV6-6	TGTGCCAGCAAACCCTATCCCGGGACAGGGCGCGAGCAGTACTTC	CASKPYPGTGREQYF
TRBJ2-3	-	TRBD2	TRBV28	TGTGCCCATCAGCGGGAGATTGGCACAGATACGCAGTATTTT	CAHQREIGTDTQYF
TRBJ1-2	-	TRBD1	TRBV6-1	TGTGCCAGCAGTGTGAGGGCAGGGGGGTATCTTGACTATGGCTACACCTTC	CASSVRAGGYLDYGYTF
TRBJ2-1	once	TRBD2	TRBV28	TGTGCCAGCAGGGGAGACCGAGCGGGGGTTTACAATGAGCAGTTCTTC	CASRGDRAGVYNEQFF
TRBJ2-1	-	-	TRBV7-9	TGTGCCAGCAGCCGGGGTCTAATCTACAATGAGCAGTTCTTC	CASSRGLIYNEQFF
TRBJ1-1	few	-	TRBV2	TGTGCCAGCACATTCCAGGGGAACACTGAAGCTTTCTTT	CASTFQGNTEAFF
TRBJ1-1	-	-	TRBV19	TGTGCCAGTATCTCGGACAGACTGAACACTGAAGCTTTCTTT	CASISDRLNTEAFF
TRBJ1-6	-	TRBD1	TRBV27	TGTGCCAGCAGTTTAGGCATGGACAGGGGTAATTCACCCCTCCACTTT	CASSLGMDRGNSPLHF
TRBJ1-2	-	TRBD1	TRBV27	TGTGCCAGCAGTTTTGGGGGTCGACAGGGCCTCTATGGCTACACCTTC	CASSFGGRQGLYGYTF